This paragraph reports one T cell receptor beta chain. This receptor's antigen is unknown. No base quality values were provided; no much bigger clone lies one nucleotide off. V ends up 5 bases short and J 7 bases short, with an unmatched junction base count of 7. Including cysteine and phenylalanine, the CDR3 has 15 amino acids. CDR3 DNA is the only sequence kept; it has 45 bases, read in frame from the first base. Taken from the germline V gene, the CDR1 and CDR2 loops are SGHTA and FQGNSA. These data are taken from a study of blood T cell repertoires in COVID-19 (dated by TCRdb to the early 2020s). Background on the whole study: Collaborator samples came from the United States, Italy and Spain and covered acute and convalescent phases of COVID-19. Samples were obtained from the ongoing ImmuneRACE study (first 160 participants) and from approximately 1,200 subjects provided by 6 global collaborators. The repertoires were released in a freely available public database meant as a resource for research on the immune response to SARS-CoV-2. The sample metadata nearly always contained a de-identified subject ID, COVID-19 status, age in years and sex. Where available, HLA class I and class II types were taken from metadata supplied by the sample provider and were not determined by assay-based typing. The dataset comprised deeply sampled blood TCRbeta repertoires from subjects exposed to, actively infected with, or recovered from COVID-19. The material from the prospective study consisted of cDNA or gDNA derived from T cells, B-cell-depleted T cells, or PBMCs. Broad study findings and their caveats: How much clinical and demographic metadata was included differed by source and by participant, and the metadata was provided uncurated.

Whole blood was collected in K2EDTA tubes by collaborating institutions according to the institutions' own protocols. For TCRbeta analysis, collaborators shipped samples in one of three forms: frozen whole blood, isolated PBMCs, or DNA extracted from either of those sample types. TCRbeta CDR3 regions were amplified from genomic DNA using the immunoSEQ Assay, a bias-controlled multiplex PCR. Per the authors' processing: The number of nucleated cells in each sample was estimated from the amplification of reference gene primers within the assay. To quantify the absolute abundance of each unique TCRbeta CDR3 rearrangement, sequence reads were collapsed and filtered. Productive Simpson clonality was computed per sample as the square root of Simpson's diversity index over productive rearrangements. Here the immuneACCESS table is served through TCRdb, limited to in-frame sequences with V and J called. Missing clones are a known gap in these copies; in checked studies unresolved V genes cover under half, and the rest lacks a known reason. Clonal size and the V and J genes are those of that table, whereas D and trimming came from the DNA. Present in this sample are about 56,000 clones, more than 80% of which were seen just once. Around 18% of the sample goes to the ten largest clones.

This receptor was identified in a human donor in a cohort sampled during active COVID-19. The chain couples TRBV7-2 to TRBJ1-6, with 8 middle bases fitting TRBD1. Sequences were obtained from peripheral blood. The nucleotide sequence is given as TGTGCCAGCAGCAAGTCAGGGGGCATGAATTCACCCCTCCACTTT. Translated, this is CASSKSGGMNSPLHF.